A single sample gave rise to the 27 T cell receptor beta chains below, sequenced in a study of control samples from healthy donors and cancer patients. The data were produced by immunoSEQ multiplex PCR, yet TCRdb's version contains in-frame clones alone and is incomplete. Among some 140,000 clones listed, about 88% were seen once. Source material: blood. These receptors all stem from a woman in her 30s in good health.

The chain has TRBV19 and TRBJ2-7, with 10 bases that match TRBD2. The V gene's germline CDR1 is LNHDA and CDR2 SQIVND (reference sequence). This CDR3 has 16 residues. V dropped 6 bases and J dropped 2; count of bases not matched to a gene: 10. This CDR3 is CASSRQEREGAYEQYF. The DNA for the CDR3 is TGTGCCAGTAGCAGACAAGAGCGGGAGGGAGCCTACGAGCAGTACTTC.

The rearrangement joins TRBV6-1 to TRBJ1-2; 7 nucleotides align to TRBD1. Germline CDR1 is MNHNS and CDR2 is SASEGT. V trimming: 1 base; J trimming: 5 bases; junction bases outside the gene matches: 4. The CDR3 contains 14 residues. CDR3 sequence (DNA): TGTGCCAGCAGTGAAGGGACAGGCAAATATGGCTACACCTTC. Amino acid sequence: CASSEGTGKYGYTF.

This sequence joins TRBV5-1 and TRBJ1-4, with a tentative D call TRBD1 (5 bases). This CDR3 has 12 amino acids. Germline loops: CDR1 SGHRS, CDR2 YFSETQ. Trimming took off 2 bases at V and 7 bases at J, with 6 bases between the two ends. CDR3 DNA sequence: TGCGCCAGCAGCTTCCAGGGTGAAAAACTGTTTTTT. Its protein product is CASSFQGEKLFF.

The rearrangement joins TRBV29-1 to TRBJ1-2; TRBD1 matches at 8 bases. The CDR3 consists of 13 residues. V lost 4 bases and J lost 2; bases outside the gene matches: 3. The germline V gene encodes CDR1 SQVTM and CDR2 ANQGSEA. For the CDR3, the DNA is TGCAGCGTTGGGGCAGGGGGCAACTATGGCTACACCTTC. Translating gives CSVGAGGNYGYTF. Full variable domain (rest looked up from reference TRBV29-1 and TRBJ1-2): SAVISQKPSRDICQRGTSLTIQCQVDSQVTMMFWYRQQPGQSLTLIATANQGSEATYESGFVIDKFPISRPNLTFSTLTVSNMSPEDSSIYLCSVGAGGNYGYTFGSGTRLTVV.

The rearrangement joins TRBV19 to TRBJ1-1, with TRBD1 matching 8 bases. The CDR3 extends over 13 amino acids. J lost 4 bases, V lost 5 bases, and 3 bases had no gene match. The V gene's germline CDR1 is LNHDA and CDR2 SQIVND (reference sequence). CDR3 amino acids: CASSGQGLTEAFF. The CDR3 region has the DNA TGTGCCAGTAGTGGACAGGGACTCACTGAAGCTTTCTTT.

V and J are TRBV6-1 and TRBJ1-2, with D maybe TRBD1 (5 bases). With 1 base removed from V and 8 bases from J, the gap between germline ends came to 14 bases. Germline CDR1 is MNHNS and CDR2 is SASEGT. The CDR3 loop spans 14 amino acids. The CDR3 DNA is TGTGCCAGCAGTGAAGATGGCGGGGGGGGAGGCTACACCTTC. It encodes CASSEDGGGGGYTF.

The CDR3 DNA follows: TGTGCCAGCAGCTTAGGGGCAGTCAATCAGCCCCAGCATTTT. It is translated as CASSLGAVNQPQHF. The chain employs TRBV5-6 and TRBJ1-5; D is possibly TRBD1 (5 bases). The germline CDR1 and CDR2 sequences are SGHDT and YYEEEE. Trimming removed 2 bases from V and 3 bases from J, with 9 bases in between. CDR3 length: 14 residues.

For the CDR3, the DNA is TGTGCCAGCAGCTTAGCCGGGACTAGCGGGATGGAGACCCAGTACTTC. Protein sequence: CASSLAGTSGMETQYF. The chain couples TRBV7-2 to TRBJ2-5; 13 nucleotides match TRBD2. Germline loops: CDR1 SGHTA, CDR2 FQGNSA. The CDR3 is made up of 16 amino acids. V gave up 0 bases and J gave up 5 bases; unmatched junction bases: 3.

V usage is TRBV7-9 and J usage is TRBJ1-5; D gene uncertain. The germline V gene encodes CDR1 SEHNR and CDR2 FQNEAQ (reference sequence). The CDR3 has 14 residues. V lost 1 base, J lost 7 bases, and 11 bases lay in between. The CDR3 here is CASSLVRVGQPQHF. The DNA for the CDR3 is TGTGCCAGCAGCTTAGTTAGGGTGGGGCAGCCCCAGCATTTT.

The chain recombines TRBV5-4 with TRBJ1-5, with no clear D. Between the trimmed V and J ends, which lost 4 bases and 2 bases, there was a span of 13 bases. The CDR3 spans 15 residues. The germline CDR1 and CDR2 sequences are SGHNT and YYREEE (reference sequence). Written as DNA, the CDR3 is TGTGCCAGCAGCACCGATCCAGTAGGCAATCAGCCCCAGCATTTT. This translates into CASSTDPVGNQPQHF.

This clone was observed a few times. The V call is TRBV2, the J call TRBJ2-7; 8 bases agree with TRBD2. Trimming took 4 bases from V and 5 from J; bases not matched to a gene: 10. The CDR3 runs to 15 residues. Germline CDR1 is SNHLY and CDR2 is FYNNEI. The CDR3 here is CASSAGTSLVHEQYF. CDR3 coding DNA: TGTGCCAGCAGTGCCGGGACTAGTCTCGTCCACGAGCAGTACTTC.

This clone was counted a few times. The chain uses TRBV27 and TRBJ1-3, with D hard to call. In germline, CDR1 is MNHEY, CDR2 SMNVEV (reference sequence). CDR3 length: 13 residues. V was cut by 3 bases and J by 2 bases, with 5 bases left in between. The CDR3 spells CASSLTTGNTIYF. CDR3 sequence (DNA): TGTGCCAGCAGTTTGACAACTGGAAACACCATATATTTT.

The rearrangement uses TRBV11-2 and TRBJ2-7, with 10 positions matching TRBD1. V was pared by 2 bases and J by 6 bases, with 10 bases of the junction left unmatched. CDR1 and CDR2 (germline): SGHAT, FQNNGV. The CDR3 has 16 residues. The CDR3 loop is CASSLKAGTGEVEQYF. CDR3 coding DNA: TGTGCCAGCAGCTTAAAGGCCGGGACAGGGGAGGTCGAGCAGTACTTC.

This chain joins TRBV29-1 and TRBJ2-7; tentatively, D is TRBD2 (5 bases). The CDR3 is made up of 13 amino acids. Germline assignment: CDR1 SQVTM and CDR2 ANQGSEA. V was shortened by 2 bases and J by 2 bases, with 10 bases between the two germline ends. The CDR3 spells CSVERRAPYEQYF. DNA of the CDR3: TGCAGCGTTGAAAGGCGGGCTCCCTACGAGCAGTACTTC.

This chain joins TRBV19 and TRBJ1-6, with D hard to call. CDR1 LNHDA and CDR2 SQIVND come from the germline V gene (reference sequence). V was pared by 7 bases and J by 9 bases, with 13 bases between. CDR3 length equals 13 residues. CDR3 loop: CASNPIGGSPLHF. In nucleotides, the CDR3 is TGTGCCAGTAACCCAATTGGTGGTTCACCCCTCCACTTT.

The chain couples TRBV29-1 to TRBJ1-4; D gene uncertain. Trimming cost V 7 bases and J 5 bases, with 5 bases left between them. The germline CDR1 and CDR2 sequences are SQVTM and ANQGSEA. This CDR3 has 10 residues. This chain's CDR3 is CSARNEKLFF. The CDR3 region has the DNA TGCAGCGCGAGGAATGAAAAACTGTTTTTT.

The rearrangement links TRBV24-1 to TRBJ1-1; D remains unclear. Trimming removed 1 base from V and 8 bases from J, with 10 bases in between. Germline-derived CDR1 and CDR2 are KGHDR and SFDVKD. The CDR3 is made up of 13 amino acids. The CDR3 region has the DNA TGTGCCACCAGTGATTTCAACACAGACGAAGCTTTCTTT. Its translation is CATSDFNTDEAFF.

This clone was observed a handful of times. The gene calls are TRBV28 and TRBJ1-5, with D perhaps TRBD1 (6 bases). This CDR3 has 13 amino acids. Per the germline V gene, CDR1 is MDHEN and CDR2 is SYDVKM. V lost 2 bases, J lost 10 bases, and 12 bases lay in between. CDR3 sequence: CASSLGQPFPQHF. The DNA for the CDR3 is TGTGCCAGCAGTTTAGGACAGCCTTTCCCCCAGCATTTT.

The chain couples TRBV7-8 to TRBJ2-3; TRBD1 matches at 9 bases. Germline assignment: CDR1 SGHVS and CDR2 FQNEAQ. The CDR3 is 14 residues long. The V segment lost 5 bases and the J segment 4 bases; nucleotides outside the gene matches: 4. CDR3 sequence (DNA): TGTGCCAGCAGCACCCGGACAGGGGCAGATACGCAGTATTTT. Translating gives CASSTRTGADTQYF.

The chain links TRBV29-1 to TRBJ1-2, with 8 nucleotides matching TRBD1. The trim removed 5 bases at V and 3 bases at J, leaving 2 bases unmatched. The CDR3 is 12 residues long. Germline CDR1 SQVTM, CDR2 ANQGSEA. CDR3 sequence reads: CSVLDRDYGYTF. The CDR3 nucleotides are TGCAGCGTTTTGGACAGGGACTATGGCTACACCTTC.

The V gene is TRBV7-9, the J gene TRBJ1-6; 9 nucleotides agree with TRBD1. Looked up from germline, CDR1 is SEHNR and CDR2 is FQNEAQ (reference sequence). This CDR3 comprises 14 residues. V shed 5 bases and J 9 bases; nucleotides not matched to a gene: 5. The CDR3 loop reads CASSPQGAGSPLHF. The CDR3 DNA follows: TGTGCCAGCAGCCCACAGGGGGCTGGTTCACCCCTCCACTTT.

The V call is TRBV7-8, the J call TRBJ2-7; 7 bases match TRBD2. Germline CDR1 SGHVS, CDR2 FQNEAQ. The CDR3 sequence is 15 residues long. Losses at the gene ends were 3 bases for V and 4 bases for J; bases not matched to a gene: 9. The CDR3 region has the DNA TGTGCCAGCAGCTTCGTTGGCGGGAGAGCTTACGAGCAGTACTTC. Protein product: CASSFVGGRAYEQYF. Variable domain in full (rest from reference TRBV7-8 and TRBJ2-7): GAGVSQSPRYKVAKRGQDVALRCDPISGHVSLFWYQQALGQGPEFLTYFQNEAQLDKSGLPSDRFFAERPEGSVSTLKIQRTQQEDSAVYLCASSFVGGRAYEQYFGPGTRLTVT.

The rearrangement joins TRBV4-2 to TRBJ2-2, with TRBD2 identical over 10 bases. Germline loops: CDR1 LGHNA, CDR2 YNFKEQ. CDR3 size: 16 residues. J was trimmed by 1 base and V by 4 bases; bases with no gene match: 3. CDR3 sequence (DNA): TGTGCCAGCAGCCTTCGGACTAGCGGGAACACCGGGGAGCTGTTTTTT. Translated, it gives CASSLRTSGNTGELFF.

The chain carries TRBV27 and TRBJ1-4, with TRBD1 matching 11 bases. Germline assignment: CDR1 MNHEY and CDR2 SMNVEV (reference sequence). The CDR3 contains 15 residues. V lost 6 bases to trimming and J lost 5 bases; unmatched junction nucleotides: 5. The DNA for the CDR3 is TGTGCCAGCAGACCGGGACAGGGGGGGAATGAAAAACTGTTTTTT. Its translation is CASRPGQGGNEKLFF.

The chain links TRBV6-1 to TRBJ1-4, with 7 bases that match TRBD1. This CDR3 comprises 16 residues. Germline CDR1 is MNHNS and CDR2 is SASEGT. Trimming took 4 bases from V and 0 from J; bases not matched to a gene: 5. The CDR3 here is CASSVGTVATNEKLFF. The CDR3 bases are TGTGCCAGCAGTGTAGGGACAGTTGCAACTAATGAAAAACTGTTTTTT.

This clone was counted only a few times. J is TRBJ2-3 and V is TRBV2; D is perhaps TRBD2 (5 bases). CDR3 length equals 14 residues. Germline CDR1 reads SNHLY; CDR2 reads FYNNEI. V lost 8 bases and J lost 2, with 14 bases in between. CDR3 nucleotide sequence: TGTGCCAGCTCCCCAGCGGTGGACACAGATACGCAGTATTTT. Translation: CASSPAVDTDTQYF.

This clone was picked up a small number of times. CDR3 protein: CASRTGLDQPQHF. CDR3 sequence (DNA): TGTGCCAGTAGGACAGGGCTCGATCAGCCCCAGCATTTT. The genes are TRBV19 and TRBJ1-5; 7 positions match TRBD1. The CDR3 length is 13 residues. Germline lookup yields CDR1 LNHDA and CDR2 SQIVND (reference sequence). V dropped 6 bases and J dropped 5; count of bases not matched to a gene: 4. The full variable domain, in which reference TRBV19 and TRBJ1-5 provide the parts outside the CDR3, is DGGITQSPKYLFRKEGQNVTLSCEQNLNHDAMYWYRQDPGQGLRLIYYSQIVNDFQKGDIAEGYSVSREKKESFPLTVTSAQKNPTAFYLCASRTGLDQPQHFGDGTRLSIL.